This T cell receptor beta chain was recorded in a study of blood T cell repertoires in COVID-19. As for the study in general: Sources were T cells, B-cell-depleted T cells, or PBMCs; the material itself was cDNA or gDNA.

The trim removed 4 bases at V and 8 bases at J, leaving 5 bases unmatched. Germline CDR1 SGHRS, CDR2 YFSETQ. The CDR3 is 12 amino acids. This clone was observed a handful of times. Other nucleotide sequences from this sample produce the same CDR3. In the original processing: Amplification from reference gene primers served as the basis for estimated nucleated cell counts. Measured with immunoSEQ multiplex PCR; TCRdb has only the in-frame clones, and not every one. V, J and clone size reflect that table, while D and trimming were determined from the DNA. Of over 250,000 clones in the sample, roughly 85% were seen once.

V gene TRBV5-1 combines with J gene TRBJ1-2, with 7 bases aligning to TRBD1. The specimen sequenced was peripheral blood. The sequence came from a woman in her 70s with acute or convalescent COVID-19. In nucleotides, the CDR3 is TGCGCCAGCAGCCTACAGGGACAGGGCTACACCTTC. It is translated as CASSLQGQGYTF.